The TCR beta chain described here comes from a study of T cell changes during pregnancy in multiple sclerosis. Assay: immunoSEQ multiplex PCR; the TCRdb copy retains only in-frame clones and omits some. The sample has about 48,000 clones, around 94% seen once. This specimen consisted of CD4+ T cells from peripheral blood mononuclear cells, obtained in the second trimester of pregnancy. The source of this sequence is a female donor in good health, enrolled as a control in a pregnancy study.

CDR3 nucleotide sequence: TGTGCCAGCAGTGCGGACTCCGCAATGGTAACCGGGGAGCTGTTTTTT. Translating gives CASSADSAMVTGELFF. The chain carries TRBV2 and TRBJ2-2; D may be TRBD2 (5 bases). The germline V and J ends were trimmed by 4 bases and 5 bases, with 17 bases remaining between them. The CDR3 length is 16 residues. CDR1 and CDR2 (germline): SNHLY, FYNNEI.